This T cell receptor (beta chain) was identified during a study of post-analysis software for immune sequencing data. General study results and limits: Patients used about 5 TRBV segments, including TRBV5-6, TRBV5-1 and TRBV20-1, more often than controls.

This CDR3 contains 13 residues. Germline-derived CDR1 and CDR2 are DFQATT and SNEGSKA (reference sequence). Presence of unique molecular identifiers characterized the TCR beta cDNA libraries. TCRdb re-derived calls from the PCR reads in MiXCR, one entry per CDR3 protein. The table lists 150,000 to 200,000 distinct CDR3 sequences, about 36% of them singletons. Points on this clonotype: Its antigen is unidentified.

The J gene is TRBJ2-4, the V gene TRBV20-1; TRBD2 matches 7 bases. TRBJ2-5 matches the DNA end more closely, so the J call is doubtful. The source material was blood, sampled after autologous hematopoietic stem cell transplantation. This TCR derives from a girl under 18 with multiple sclerosis. The CDR3 reads CSARGTTLETQYF. The CDR3 bases are TGCAGTGCTAGGGGGACTACCCTAGAGACCCAGTACTTC.